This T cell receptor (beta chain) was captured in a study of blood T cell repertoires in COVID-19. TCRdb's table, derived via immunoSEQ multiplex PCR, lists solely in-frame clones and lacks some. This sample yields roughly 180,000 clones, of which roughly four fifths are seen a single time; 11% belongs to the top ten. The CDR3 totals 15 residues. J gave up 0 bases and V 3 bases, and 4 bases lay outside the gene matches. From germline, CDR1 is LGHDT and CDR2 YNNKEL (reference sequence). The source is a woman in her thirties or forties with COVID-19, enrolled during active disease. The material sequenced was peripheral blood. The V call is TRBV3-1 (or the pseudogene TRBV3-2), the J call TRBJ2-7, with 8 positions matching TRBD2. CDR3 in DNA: TGTGCCAGCAGCCAGCAAAGCGGGAGCTCCTACGAGCAGTACTTC. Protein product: CASSQQSGSSYEQYF.